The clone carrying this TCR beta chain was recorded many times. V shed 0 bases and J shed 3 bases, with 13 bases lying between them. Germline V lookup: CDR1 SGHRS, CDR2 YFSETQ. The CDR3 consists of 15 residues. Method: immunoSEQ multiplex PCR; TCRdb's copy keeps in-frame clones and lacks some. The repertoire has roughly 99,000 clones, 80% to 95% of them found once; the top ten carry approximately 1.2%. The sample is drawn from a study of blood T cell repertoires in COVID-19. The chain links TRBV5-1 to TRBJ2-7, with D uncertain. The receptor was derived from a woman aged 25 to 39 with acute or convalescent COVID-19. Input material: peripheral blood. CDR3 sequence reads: CASSLGLYGNYEQYF. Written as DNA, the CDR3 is TGCGCCAGCAGCTTGGGACTGTATGGAAACTACGAGCAGTACTTC.